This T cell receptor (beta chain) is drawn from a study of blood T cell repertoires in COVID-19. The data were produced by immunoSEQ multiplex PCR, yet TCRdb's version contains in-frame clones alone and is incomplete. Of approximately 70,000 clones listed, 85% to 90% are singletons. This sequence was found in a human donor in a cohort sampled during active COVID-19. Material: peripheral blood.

The DNA for the CDR3 is TGTGCCATCAACGCGGGAGGGAACACAGATACGCAGTATTTT. Protein product: CAINAGGNTDTQYF. V gene TRBV10-3 combines with J gene TRBJ2-3, with TRBD2 matching 9 bases. CDR3 size: 14 residues. Germline loops: CDR1 ENHRY, CDR2 SYGVKD. J lost 2 bases, V lost 7 bases, and 4 bases had no gene match.